This T cell receptor beta chain came from a study of blood T cell repertoires in COVID-19. Looking at the study overall: Samples came from the United States, Italy and Spain, spanning acute and convalescent COVID-19. From T cells, B-cell-depleted T cells, or PBMCs came the material, which was cDNA or gDNA.

Germline lookup yields CDR1 SGHTA and CDR2 FQGTGA. The CDR3 is made up of 15 amino acids. The trim removed 2 bases at V and 2 bases at J, leaving 1 base unmatched. Original processing notes: Nucleated cell counts were estimated from reference gene primer amplification. Data came from immunoSEQ multiplex PCR; TCRdb stores just in-frame clones and leaves some out. The V and J calls and the clone size are those of that table, but D and trimming were determined from the DNA. There are roughly 200,000 clones in the sample; roughly nine tenths occur only once, and roughly 21% lies in the top ten. This chain joins TRBV7-3 and TRBJ2-1, with 9 bases fitting TRBD2. The TCR comes from a man between 60 and 75 years old with active or convalescent COVID-19. Sequenced: peripheral blood. This CDR3 reads CASSLAGGPYNEQFF. In DNA, the CDR3 is TGTGCCAGCAGCTTAGCGGGGGGGCCCTACAATGAGCAGTTCTTC. The full variable domain, its missing parts supplied by reference TRBV7-3 and TRBJ2-1, is GAGVSQTPSNKVTEKGKYVELRCDPISGHTALYWYRQSLGQGPEFLIYFQGTGAADDSGLPNDRFFAVRPEGSVSTLKIQRTERGDSAVYLCASSLAGGPYNEQFFGPGTRLTVL.